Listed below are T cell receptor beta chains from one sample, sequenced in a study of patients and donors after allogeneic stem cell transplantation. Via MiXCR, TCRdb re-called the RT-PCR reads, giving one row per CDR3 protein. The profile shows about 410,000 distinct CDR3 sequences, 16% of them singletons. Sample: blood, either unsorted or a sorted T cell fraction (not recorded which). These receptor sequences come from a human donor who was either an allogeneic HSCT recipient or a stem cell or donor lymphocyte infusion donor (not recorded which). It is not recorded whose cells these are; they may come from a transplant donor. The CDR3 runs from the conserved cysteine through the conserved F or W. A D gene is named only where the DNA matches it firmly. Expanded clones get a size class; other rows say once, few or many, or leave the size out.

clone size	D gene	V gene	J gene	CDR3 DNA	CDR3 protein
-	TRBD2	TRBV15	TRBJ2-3	TGTGCCACCAGCAGATATACCTTGCGGGAGTTTGCAGATACGCAGTATTTT	CATSRYTLREFADTQYF
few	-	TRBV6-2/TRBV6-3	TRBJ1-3	TGTGCCAGCAACCGCAACACCCGGCGCAGCTCTGGAAACACCATATATTTT	CASNRNTRRSSGNTIYF
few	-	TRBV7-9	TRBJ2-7	TGTGCCAGCAGCTTGGACGCTCACGGGCAGTACTTC	CASSLDAHGQYF
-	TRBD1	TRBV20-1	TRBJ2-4	TGCAGTGCAGGACAGGGAAACATTCAGTACTTC	CSAGQGNIQYF
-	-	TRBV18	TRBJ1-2	TGTGCCAGCTCACCGCGGAACTATGGCTACACCTTC	CASSPRNYGYTF
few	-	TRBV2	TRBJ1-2	TGTGCCAGCATAAGGGGCCATGGCTACACCTTC	CASIRGHGYTF
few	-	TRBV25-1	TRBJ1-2	TGTGCCAGCAGTAAGGCAGGTGATAACTATGGCTACACCTTC	CASSKAGDNYGYTF
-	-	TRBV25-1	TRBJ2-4	TGTGCCAGCAGTGAAGGGCTACCCCAAAACATTCAGTACTTC	CASSEGLPQNIQYF
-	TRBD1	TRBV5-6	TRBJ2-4	TGTGCCAGCAGCTACTGGGACAGGGAGACCAAAAACATTCAGTACTTC	CASSYWDRETKNIQYF
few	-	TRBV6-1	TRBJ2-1	TGTGCCAGCACCGTCAGAATGTACCGCTACAATGAGCAGTTCTTC	CASTVRMYRYNEQFF
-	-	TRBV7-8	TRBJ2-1	TGTGCCAGCAGCCCCCCCGGAGTCGAGCAGTTCTTC	CASSPPGVEQFF
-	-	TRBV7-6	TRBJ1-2	TGTGCCAGCAGCCGGGACGGAAATGGCTACACCTTC	CASSRDGNGYTF
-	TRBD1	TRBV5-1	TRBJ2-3	TGCGCCAGCAGGATGGGGCAGGGGGCAACAGATACGCAGTATTTT	CASRMGQGATDTQYF
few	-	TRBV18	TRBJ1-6	TGTGCCAGCTCCCCTCAAAGGCAGAAGGCGCATTCACCCCTCCACTTT	CASSPQRQKAHSPLHF
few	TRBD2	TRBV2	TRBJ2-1	TGTGCCAGCAGTCGACTAGCGGGAGGGCCTTATGAGCAGTTCTTT	CASSRLAGGPYEQFF
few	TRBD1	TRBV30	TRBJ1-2	TGTGCCTGGACCCCCGGACAGGCAACCTATGGCTACACCTTC	CAWTPGQATYGYTF
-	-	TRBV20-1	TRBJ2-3	TGCAGTGCCGTACAGGGAGATAGCACAGATACGCAGTATTTT	CSAVQGDSTDTQYF
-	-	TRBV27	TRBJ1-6	TGTGCCAGCAGTTTATCGGTAGAGGGTAGATCACCCCTCCACTTT	CASSLSVEGRSPLHF
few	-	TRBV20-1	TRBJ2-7	TGCAGTGGGTGGGCCACCACCTACGAGCAGTACTTC	CSGWATTYEQYF
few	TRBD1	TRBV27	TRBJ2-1	TGTGCCAGCAGTTTAAACCCACCTCCATGGACAGGGGGCCATGAGCAGTTCTTC	CASSLNPPPWTGGHEQFF
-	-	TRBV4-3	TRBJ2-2	TGCGCCAGCAGCCAAGGCCCGCCCGCGAACACCGGGGAGCTGTTTTTT	CASSQGPPANTGELFF
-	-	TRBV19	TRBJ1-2	TGTGCCAGTAGTCTCCCCGGACGGAGCTTCTATGGCTACACCTTC	CASSLPGRSFYGYTF
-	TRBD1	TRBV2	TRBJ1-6	TGTGCCAGCAGTGAAGCGGGACAGGGCTTAGGGTCACCCCTCCACTTT	CASSEAGQGLGSPLHF
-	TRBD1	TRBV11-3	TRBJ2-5	TGTGCCAGCAGCTTCCCTGGGGACGGGACAGGGTCAGAGACCCAGTACTTC	CASSFPGDGTGSETQYF
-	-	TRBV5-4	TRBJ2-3	TGTGCCAGCAGCGGGGTAGGCGGACCTAGCACAGATACGCAGTATTTT	CASSGVGGPSTDTQYF
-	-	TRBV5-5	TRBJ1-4	TGTGCCAGCAGCTTGGGAGGATCACGGGGGAATGAAAAACTGTTTTTT	CASSLGGSRGNEKLFF
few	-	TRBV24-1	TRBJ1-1	TGTGCCACCAGTGATTTGCGCGGGAGGGCTTTCTTT	CATSDLRGRAFF
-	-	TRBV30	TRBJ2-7	TGTGCCTGGACCCTAGCGACTGGGGAGCAGTACTTC	CAWTLATGEQYF
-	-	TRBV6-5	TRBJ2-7	TGTGCCAGCAGTTACTCGAAACCAGCCTACGAGCAGTACTTC	CASSYSKPAYEQYF
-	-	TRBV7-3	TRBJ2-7	TGTGCCAGCAGCAGGTGGTATGACTACGAGCAGTACTTC	CASSRWYDYEQYF
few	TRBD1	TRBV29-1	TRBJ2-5	TGCAGCGTTGATTTACAGGGGGGCGGGACCCAGTACTTC	CSVDLQGGGTQYF
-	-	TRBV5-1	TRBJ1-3	TGCGCCAGCAGCCGAGACAGCGTTAGCTCTGGAAACACCATATATTTT	CASSRDSVSSGNTIYF
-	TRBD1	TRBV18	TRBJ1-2	TGTGCCAGCTCCGCCTGGGACAGGGATGGCTACACCTTC	CASSAWDRDGYTF
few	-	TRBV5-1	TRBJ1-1	TGCGCCAGCAGCTTGGCTCCAGGGGCGAACACTGAAGCTTTCTTT	CASSLAPGANTEAFF
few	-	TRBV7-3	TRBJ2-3	TGTGCCAGCAGCTTAATGCCCCGGGGCAGCGGAAGCACAGATACGCAGTATTTT	CASSLMPRGSGSTDTQYF
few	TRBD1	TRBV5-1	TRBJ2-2	TGCGCCAGCAGCCCCAGGGGGCGTAAAGACACCGGGGAGCTGTTTTTT	CASSPRGRKDTGELFF
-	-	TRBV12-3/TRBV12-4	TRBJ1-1	TGTGCCAACCGACAGGACATGAACACTGAAGCTTTCTTT	CANRQDMNTEAFF
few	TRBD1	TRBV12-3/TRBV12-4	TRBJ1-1	TGTGCCAGCAGTTCGACAGGGGGCCAGCAAAAGATGAACACTGAAGCTTTCTTT	CASSSTGGQQKMNTEAFF
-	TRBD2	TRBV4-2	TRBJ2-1	TGTGCCAGCAGCCCAGCCGGGACTAGCGGGACCAATGAGCAGTTCTTC	CASSPAGTSGTNEQFF
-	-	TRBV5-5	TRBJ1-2	TGTGCCAGCAGCTTGGTGTGGGGGAACTATGGCTACACCTTC	CASSLVWGNYGYTF
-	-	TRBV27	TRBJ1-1	TGTGCCAGCAGTTTGCCGGGGAACACTGAAGCTTTCTTT	CASSLPGNTEAFF
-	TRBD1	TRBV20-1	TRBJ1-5	TGCAGTGCTAGCCGGGACAGGGGGCGAAGCAATCAGCCCCAGCATTTT	CSASRDRGRSNQPQHF